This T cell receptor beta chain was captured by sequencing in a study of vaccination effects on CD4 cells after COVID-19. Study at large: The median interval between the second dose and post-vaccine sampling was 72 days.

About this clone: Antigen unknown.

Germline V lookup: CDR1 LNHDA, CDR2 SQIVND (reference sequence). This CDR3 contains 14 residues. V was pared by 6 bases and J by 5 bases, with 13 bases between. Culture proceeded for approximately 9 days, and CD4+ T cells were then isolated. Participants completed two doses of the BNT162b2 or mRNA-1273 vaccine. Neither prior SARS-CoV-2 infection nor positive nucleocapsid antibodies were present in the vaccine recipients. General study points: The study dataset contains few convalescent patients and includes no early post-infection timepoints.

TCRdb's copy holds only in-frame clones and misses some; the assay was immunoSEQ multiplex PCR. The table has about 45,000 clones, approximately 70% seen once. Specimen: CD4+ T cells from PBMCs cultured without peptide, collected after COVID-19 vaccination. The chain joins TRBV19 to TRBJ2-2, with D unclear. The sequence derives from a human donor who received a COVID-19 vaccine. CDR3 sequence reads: CASSPDRATGELFF. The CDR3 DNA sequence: TGTGCCAGTAGCCCAGACCGAGCAACCGGGGAGCTGTTTTTT.